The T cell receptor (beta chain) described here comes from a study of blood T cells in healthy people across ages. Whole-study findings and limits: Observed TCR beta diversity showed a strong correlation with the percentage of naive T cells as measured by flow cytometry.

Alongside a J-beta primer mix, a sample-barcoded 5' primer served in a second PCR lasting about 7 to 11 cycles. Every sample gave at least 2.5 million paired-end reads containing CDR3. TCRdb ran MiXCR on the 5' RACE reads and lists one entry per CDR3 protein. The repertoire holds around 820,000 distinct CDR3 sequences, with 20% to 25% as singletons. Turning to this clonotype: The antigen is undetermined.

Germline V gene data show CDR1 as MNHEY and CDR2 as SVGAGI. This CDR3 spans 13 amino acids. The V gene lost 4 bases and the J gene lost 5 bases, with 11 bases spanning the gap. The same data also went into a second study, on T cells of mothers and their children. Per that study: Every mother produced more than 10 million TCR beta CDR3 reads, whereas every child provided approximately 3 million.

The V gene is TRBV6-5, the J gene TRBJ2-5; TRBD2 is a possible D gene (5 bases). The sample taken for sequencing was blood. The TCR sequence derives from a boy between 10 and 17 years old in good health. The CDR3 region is CASSSPRGETQYF. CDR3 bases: TGTGCCAGCAGTTCCCCCCGGGGTGAGACCCAGTACTTC.